A selection of T cell receptor beta chains follows, all from one sample in a study of regulatory T cells in long-lasting Graves disease. TCRdb analysed the multiplex PCR reads with MiXCR anew, one entry per CDR3 protein. The sample holds about 300,000 distinct CDR3 sequences, over 15% seen once. The specimen was peripheral blood mononuclear cells (PBMCs), collected at new diagnosis, from a patient treated with antithyroid drugs. These receptors originate from a female donor with Graves disease. Each CDR3 is given with its conserved first and last residue. Each record gives: clone size, V gene, D gene, J gene, CDR3 protein, CDR3 DNA. A D gene is named only where the DNA matches it firmly. Size is stated for part of the rows, as once, few or many counts, or as a class when the clone is expanded.

>NA|TRBV6-1|NA|TRBJ1-1
CATRRGENTEAFF
TGTGCCACCAGGAGAGGAGAGAACACTGAAGCTTTCTTT
>many|TRBV19|TRBD2|TRBJ2-7
CASSAGTSSLREQYF
TGTGCCAGTAGTGCCGGGACTAGCAGCCTTCGGGAGCAGTACTTC
>many|TRBV28|NA|TRBJ1-4
CASSSSTLGGAGEKLFF
TGTGCCAGCAGTTCCAGTACCCTGGGGGGCGCCGGCGAAAAACTGTTTTTT
>NA|TRBV11-3|TRBD1|TRBJ2-2
CASRGQGQANTGELFF
TGTGCCAGCAGGGGGCAGGGACAGGCGAACACCGGGGAGCTGTTTTTT
>many|TRBV12-3/TRBV12-4|NA|TRBJ2-7
CASSQPGEQYF
TGTGCCAGCAGTCAACCGGGCGAGCAGTACTTC
>many|TRBV12-3/TRBV12-4|NA|TRBJ2-2
CASSSTNTGELFF
TGTGCCAGCAGTTCCACGAACACCGGGGAGCTGTTTTTT
>NA|TRBV4-1|NA|TRBJ2-5
CASSPPQVVETQYF
TGCGCCAGCAGCCCCCCCCAGGTTGTGGAGACCCAGTACTTC
>NA|TRBV28|TRBD1|TRBJ2-7
CASSGPLGTGGYEQYF
TGTGCCAGCAGCGGTCCTTTGGGGACAGGGGGTTACGAGCAGTACTTC
>many|TRBV18|NA|TRBJ1-5
CASSPNRASNQPQHF
TGTGCCAGCTCGCCCAACAGGGCTAGCAATCAGCCCCAGCATTTT
>NA|TRBV6-4|TRBD2|TRBJ2-1
CASSVLAGVSNEQFF
TGTGCCAGCAGTGTACTAGCGGGAGTTTCCAATGAGCAGTTCTTC
>many|TRBV24-1|TRBD2|TRBJ2-3
CATSDFGGSNVDTQYF
TGTGCCACCAGTGATTTCGGCGGGAGCAACGTAGATACGCAGTATTTT
>many|TRBV12-3/TRBV12-4|TRBD2|TRBJ2-1
CASSFWTSGRDPDNEQFF
TGTGCCAGCAGTTTTTGGACTAGCGGGAGGGACCCGGACAATGAGCAGTTCTTC
>many|TRBV19|NA|TRBJ1-1
CASSMDGESEAFF
TGTGCCAGTAGTATGGACGGGGAATCCGAAGCTTTCTTT
>many|TRBV2|TRBD2|TRBJ2-7
CASSSVGTSANEQYF
TGTGCCAGCAGTTCGGTTGGGACTAGCGCAAACGAGCAGTACTTC
>many|TRBV3-1|NA|TRBJ2-7
CASSQDMEGEQYF
TGTGCCAGCAGCCAAGATATGGAGGGAGAGCAGTACTTC
>NA|TRBV3-1|TRBD1|TRBJ2-6
CASSQGQGHSGANVLTF
TGTGCCAGCAGCCAAGGACAGGGACACTCTGGGGCCAACGTCCTGACTTTC
>many|TRBV30|NA|TRBJ2-7
CAWSRSASSYEQYF
TGTGCCTGGAGTCGGTCCGCTAGCTCCTACGAGCAGTACTTC
>many|TRBV7-8|NA|TRBJ2-5
CASSVDSLGTQYF
TGTGCCAGCAGCGTTGACAGCCTGGGGACCCAGTACTTC
>many|TRBV12-3/TRBV12-4|NA|TRBJ1-4
CASRNTGRLFF
TGTGCCAGCAGAAATACGGGGAGACTGTTTTTT
>many|TRBV20-1|NA|TRBJ1-3
CSAPRVSKTSGNTIYF
TGCAGTGCTCCTCGGGTCTCCAAAACCTCTGGAAACACCATATATTTT
>many|TRBV12-3/TRBV12-4|NA|TRBJ2-1
CASRSVQGRNNEQFF
TGTGCCAGTCGAAGTGTACAGGGAAGGAACAATGAGCAGTTCTTC
>NA|TRBV5-4|NA|TRBJ2-7
CASSPIQGWGEQYF
TGTGCCAGCAGCCCGATTCAGGGGTGGGGCGAGCAGTACTTC
>many|TRBV5-6|TRBD1|TRBJ2-3
CASSSTGQTTDTQYF
TGTGCCAGCAGCTCTACGGGACAGACCACAGATACGCAGTATTTT
>many|TRBV2|NA|TRBJ1-2
CASRGRIYTF
TGTGCCAGCAGAGGACGGATATACACCTTC
>many|TRBV10-3|NA|TRBJ1-4
CAISDKDGIELFF
TGTGCCATCAGTGACAAGGACGGGATCGAACTGTTTTTT
>many|TRBV18|TRBD2|TRBJ2-7
CASSSGMARYEQYF
TGTGCCAGCTCAAGCGGGATGGCCCGGTACGAGCAGTACTTC
>many|TRBV6-2/TRBV6-3|TRBD2|TRBJ2-1
CASSYRAGSYNEQFF
TGTGCCAGCAGTTACCGAGCGGGATCCTACAATGAGCAGTTCTTC
>few|TRBV4-2|NA|TRBJ1-5
CASSPQDTDNQPQHF
TGTGCCAGCAGCCCCCAGGACACCGACAATCAGCCCCAGCATTTT
>many|TRBV7-9|TRBD1|TRBJ2-3
CASSLRTGADTQYF
TGTGCCAGCAGCCTACGGACAGGGGCAGATACGCAGTATTTT
>many|TRBV19|NA|TRBJ1-1
CASREAGRPEAFF
TGTGCCAGTAGGGAGGCAGGGCGACCTGAAGCTTTCTTT
>NA|TRBV24-1|NA|TRBJ2-2
CATSVGGTGGELFF
TGTGCCACCAGTGTTGGGGGTACCGGCGGGGAGCTGTTTTTT
>many|TRBV5-1|NA|TRBJ1-6
CASSLGGGTTRSPLHF
TGCGCCAGCAGCTTGGGCGGCGGGACAACGCGTTCACCCCTCCACTTT
>many|TRBV10-2|NA|TRBJ2-7
CASSENDHLEGPLFGYEQYF
TGCGCCAGCAGTGAGAACGACCATCTCGAGGGGCCCCTTTTTGGCTACGAGCAGTACTTC
>many|TRBV28|TRBD2|TRBJ2-7
CASSPRGSGSSGSSYEQYF
TGTGCCAGCAGCCCCAGGGGTAGCGGGAGTTCGGGAAGCTCCTACGAGCAGTACTTC
>NA|TRBV5-8|TRBD2|TRBJ2-7
CASSSLAGAGEQYF
TGTGCCAGCAGCTCATTAGCGGGAGCGGGAGAGCAGTACTTC
>many|TRBV12-3/TRBV12-4|NA|TRBJ1-1
CASSLSGAPPGTEAFF
TGTGCCAGCAGTTTGAGTGGGGCCCCCCCCGGGACTGAAGCTTTCTTT
>NA|TRBV28|NA|TRBJ2-7
CASSLGWGADSSYEQYF
TGTGCCAGCAGTTTAGGTTGGGGAGCGGACAGCTCCTACGAGCAGTACTTC
>many|TRBV12-3/TRBV12-4|NA|TRBJ2-2
CASSLSQAIERELFF
TGTGCCAGCAGTTTAAGTCAGGCGATTGAGAGGGAGCTGTTTTTT
>many|TRBV6-1|TRBD1|TRBJ2-2
CASRGTGRTGELFF
TGTGCCAGCAGAGGGACAGGGCGTACCGGGGAGCTGTTTTTT
>many|TRBV2|NA|TRBJ2-7
CASVEQYF
TGTGCCAGCGTCGAGCAGTACTTC
>NA|TRBV30|NA|TRBJ1-1
CAWSVNLNTEAFF
TGTGCCTGGAGTGTTAACTTGAACACTGAAGCTTTCTTT
>NA|TRBV2|TRBD2|TRBJ2-1
CASSQDVREGYNEQFF
TGCGCCAGCAGCCAAGATGTGCGGGAGGGGTACAATGAGCAGTTCTTC
>many|TRBV3-1|TRBD1|TRBJ1-6
CASSRDLTGGDSPLHF
TGTGCCAGCAGCCGGGATCTGACAGGGGGGGACTCACCCCTCCACTTT
>many|TRBV20-1|NA|TRBJ1-1
CSALSGGLNTEAFF
TGCAGTGCCCTATCCGGCGGCCTAAACACTGAAGCTTTCTTT
>many|TRBV30|NA|TRBJ2-2
CAWSATFGVGTGELFF
TGTGCCTGGAGTGCCACCTTCGGGGTCGGGACCGGGGAGCTGTTTTTT
>many|TRBV13|TRBD2|TRBJ2-5
CASSLWTSRETQYF
TGTGCCAGCAGCCTCTGGACTAGCCGAGAGACCCAGTACTTC